This T cell receptor (beta chain) is from a study of vaccination effects on CD4 cells after COVID-19. The authors isolated CD4+ T cells after ten to eleven days of culture. Confirmation by PCR established that the person had SARS-CoV-2 infection between March and December 2020. Each participant received a vaccine that was either BNT162b2 or mRNA-1273, given as two doses. Trimming pared 3 bases from V and 2 bases from J, leaving 14 bases between. The germline gives CDR1 SEHNR, CDR2 FQNEAQ (reference sequence). CDR3 size: 15 residues. Libraries were prepared by immunoSEQ multiplex PCR; TCRdb keeps only in-frame clonotypes and omits some of them. Among tens of thousands of clones, about 68% were seen once, and the ten largest hold about 6.4%. As concerns this clone: Its cognate antigen is unknown.

This sequence was found in a human donor who had a prior SARS-CoV-2 infection. This sequence joins TRBV7-9 and TRBJ2-7, with D possibly being TRBD2 (6 bases). The material sequenced was CD4+ T cells from PBMCs cultured without peptide, taken after COVID-19 vaccination. DNA for the CDR3: TGTGCCAGCAGCTTCGGTTTAGCGGAGACCTACGAGCAGTACTTC. Residues: CASSFGLAETYEQYF.